These T cell receptor beta chains were read from a single sample in a study of blood T cells in healthy people across ages. TCRdb re-called the 5' RACE reads through MiXCR, storing one row per CDR3 protein. This table has about 620,000 distinct CDR3 sequences, under 65% appearing once. Specimen: blood. The receptors originated from a woman aged 80 or older in good health. Each CDR3 is given with its conserved first and last residue. D genes are given only for firm matches. Clone size, where shown, is once, few, many, or a class for clones that have expanded.

CDR3nt	CDR3aa	d_gene	v_gene	j_gene	abundance
TGTGCCAGCACTCCCGGCGGCAGGTTCTACGAGCAGTACTTC	CASTPGGRFYEQYF	NA	TRBV27	TRBJ2-7	NA
TGTGCCAGCAGCGAACGGGACTTGTCAGCCACTGAAGCTTTCTTT	CASSERDLSATEAFF	NA	TRBV7-9	TRBJ1-1	NA
TGTGCCAGCAGCCCAACACAGGTTAAGGAGACCCAGTACTTC	CASSPTQVKETQYF	NA	TRBV7-9	TRBJ2-5	many
TGTGCCAGCAGTTTTGAGGTTCTAGCGGGGGCCAAGCGGAATACGCAGTATTTT	CASSFEVLAGAKRNTQYF	TRBD2	TRBV28	TRBJ2-3	NA
TGTGCCAGCAGCCCGACAGGGAGGATCTCCTACGAGCAGTACTTC	CASSPTGRISYEQYF	NA	TRBV28	TRBJ2-7	many
TGTGCCAGCTCGCCAACGACCGGGACAGGGGGCGCTGAGGGCGAAAAACTGTTTTTT	CASSPTTGTGGAEGEKLFF	TRBD1	TRBV7-9	TRBJ1-4	many
TGCAGCGTTGAGTCAAATGAAGAGACCCAGTACTTC	CSVESNEETQYF	NA	TRBV29-1	TRBJ2-5	NA
TGTGCCAGTAAAATCCAGCGGGGGTCCTACGAGCAGTACTTC	CASKIQRGSYEQYF	TRBD2	TRBV19	TRBJ2-7	NA
TGTGCCAGCAGTTTATCTGGGGGTGGGATCGAAAAACTGTTTTTT	CASSLSGGGIEKLFF	NA	TRBV27	TRBJ1-4	NA
TGCAGTGCTAGAGATCGCTGGACTAGCACAGATACGCAGTATTTT	CSARDRWTSTDTQYF	NA	TRBV20-1	TRBJ2-3	NA
TGCAGCGTTGAAGATCTTATCTATGGCTACACCTTC	CSVEDLIYGYTF	NA	TRBV29-1	TRBJ1-2	NA
TGTACCATCGCCCCGGGGACAGTTAACACTGAAGCTTTCTTT	CTIAPGTVNTEAFF	TRBD1	TRBV10-3	TRBJ1-1	once
TGCGCCAGCAGCCAAGAGCAGGGGGCATTTCCCAAAAACATTCAGTACTTC	CASSQEQGAFPKNIQYF	TRBD1	TRBV4-3	TRBJ2-4	NA
TGTGCCAGCAGCTTAGATAGCGGGAGGGCCTATGAGCAGTTCTTC	CASSLDSGRAYEQFF	TRBD2	TRBV7-2	TRBJ2-1	many
TGCGCCAGCAGCCTGGACCCCGTGGGGGGTCTAGAGACCCAGTACTTC	CASSLDPVGGLETQYF	NA	TRBV5-1	TRBJ2-5	NA
TGTGCCAGCAGCCAAGATCGCGGACAAGAGACCCAGTACTTC	CASSQDRGQETQYF	NA	TRBV3-1	TRBJ2-5	many
TGCGCCAGCAGCTTCATCGATCTCACAGATACGCAGTATTTT	CASSFIDLTDTQYF	NA	TRBV4-1	TRBJ2-3	many
TGTGCCAGCAGCGGAATTAAGGACTCCCCGGGCTACGAGCAGTACTTC	CASSGIKDSPGYEQYF	NA	TRBV13	TRBJ2-7	NA
TGCGCCAGCAGTGGCCCGGGACAGCCCGCGGGGCAGTTCTTC	CASSGPGQPAGQFF	TRBD1	TRBV10-1	TRBJ2-1	NA
TGTGCCTGGAGTGGGGACAGGGACCTTGTTACGGCCGGGGAGCTGTTTTTT	CAWSGDRDLVTAGELFF	TRBD1	TRBV30	TRBJ2-2	NA
TGTGCCAGCAGCGTAGAGGCGAACGGAAACATTCAGTACTTC	CASSVEANGNIQYF	NA	TRBV9	TRBJ2-4	many
TGCAGTGCCACGGGACGGGATTACGAGCAGTACTTC	CSATGRDYEQYF	NA	TRBV20-1	TRBJ2-7	NA
TGCAGTGTTCAAGACAGGGCGAACACCGGGGAGCTGTTTTTT	CSVQDRANTGELFF	TRBD1	TRBV20-1	TRBJ2-2	few
TGTGCCAGCAGCCAAGACCGACTAGCAGACACCGGGGAGCTGTTTTTT	CASSQDRLADTGELFF	TRBD2	TRBV4-2	TRBJ2-2	NA
TGTGCCAGCTCACTAAATGACAGGGGGTTATCCTACGAGCAGTACTTC	CASSLNDRGLSYEQYF	TRBD1	TRBV18	TRBJ2-7	NA
TGCAGCGTTGAAGATGGGCTAGCGGGAGAGACCCAGTACTTC	CSVEDGLAGETQYF	TRBD2	TRBV29-1	TRBJ2-5	few
TGCAGTGCTAGAACCCCTGGCGCACCTTACAATGAGCAGTTCTTC	CSARTPGAPYNEQFF	NA	TRBV20-1	TRBJ2-1	many
TGTGCCAGCAACCTTGAAGCGGGAAACACCATATATTTT	CASNLEAGNTIYF	NA	TRBV12-3/TRBV12-4	TRBJ1-3	NA
TGTGCCAGCAGCTTTGGTCCCCGGGTGAACACTGAAGCTTTCTTT	CASSFGPRVNTEAFF	NA	TRBV7-9	TRBJ1-1	NA
TGTGCCAGCAGCTTGCGTTTGGGTCAGCCCCAGCATTTT	CASSLRLGQPQHF	NA	TRBV13	TRBJ1-5	NA
TGTGCCAGCAGGAAGACAGGACCAAGCACAGATACGCAGTATTTT	CASRKTGPSTDTQYF	NA	TRBV7-8	TRBJ2-3	NA
TGCAGCGTTGCGCGACAGGGCTACTACGAGCAGTACTTC	CSVARQGYYEQYF	TRBD1	TRBV29-1	TRBJ2-7	NA
TGTGCCAGCAGTCTCCGGACAGGGGGAAGAGAAAAACTGTTTTTT	CASSLRTGGREKLFF	TRBD1	TRBV12-3/TRBV12-4	TRBJ1-4	many
TGTGCCAGCAGCTTCGGGACACCGAACACTGAAGCTTTCTTT	CASSFGTPNTEAFF	NA	TRBV7-9	TRBJ1-1	few
TGTGCCAGCAGTCGAGGGTTACCAGAGACCCAGTACTTC	CASSRGLPETQYF	NA	TRBV27	TRBJ2-5	few
TGCGCCAGCAGCCGACCAAATAACAATGAGCAGTTCTTC	CASSRPNNNEQFF	NA	TRBV5-1	TRBJ2-1	NA
TGTGCCAGCAGCCAAGAGACGTTGGGCGGGAGCGTTGGATCCTACAATGAGCAGTTCTTC	CASSQETLGGSVGSYNEQFF	TRBD2	TRBV4-2	TRBJ2-1	many
TGCAGTGCGAGGGACCAAGTTGGGGGGTTCTTC	CSARDQVGGFF	NA	TRBV20-1	TRBJ2-1	many
TGTGCCAGCAGTTTCATGGGCCTTGAGACCGGGGAGCTGTTTTTT	CASSFMGLETGELFF	NA	TRBV28	TRBJ2-2	NA
TGCGCCAGCAGCCAAGATCCGGGCAGTAAGTTGAACACTGAAGCTTTCTTT	CASSQDPGSKLNTEAFF	NA	TRBV4-1	TRBJ1-1	NA
TGCAGTGCTAGAGACCGCCTTGGGGGCTTTTTTTCACCCCTCCACTTT	CSARDRLGGFFSPLHF	NA	TRBV20-1	TRBJ1-6	NA
TGCAGTGCCTCCCCTTCTGGGGCCAACGTCCTGACTTTC	CSASPSGANVLTF	NA	TRBV20-1	TRBJ2-6	NA
TGTGCCAGCAGCCAAGATTTACAGGGGGACTATGGCTACACCTTC	CASSQDLQGDYGYTF	TRBD1	TRBV14	TRBJ1-2	many
TGTGCCAGCAGCCATGGGGCTAGCAGGAATGAGCAGTTCTTC	CASSHGASRNEQFF	NA	TRBV3-1	TRBJ2-1	NA
TGTGCCAGCAGTCTATTGCGGGGGGCGCTTACTGAGCAGTTCTTC	CASSLLRGALTEQFF	TRBD2	TRBV3-1	TRBJ2-1	NA
TGTGCCAGCAGCTTAACTAGTCCGGGGGAGCAGTACTTC	CASSLTSPGEQYF	NA	TRBV7-3	TRBJ2-7	few
TGTGCCAGCAACCTAGCGGGGGGCTTTGGGGATGAGCAGTTCTTC	CASNLAGGFGDEQFF	TRBD2	TRBV7-2	TRBJ2-1	many
TGTGCCAGCAGTCCCGGACTAGGGACGGGGAGTAGGAGGTACTTC	CASSPGLGTGSRRYF	TRBD2	TRBV12-3/TRBV12-4	TRBJ2-5	NA
TGTGCCAGCAGCCAGGGGGGCGACAGGGGGCGTTGTGGCTACACCTTC	CASSQGGDRGRCGYTF	TRBD1	TRBV4-2	TRBJ1-2	NA
TGTGCCAGCAGCTTAGTGGAGCTAGCATCAACCACAGATACGCAGTATTTT	CASSLVELASTTDTQYF	NA	TRBV7-4	TRBJ2-3	NA
TGTGCCAGCAGCCCAAGGGGACAGACCGGGGAGCTGTTTTTT	CASSPRGQTGELFF	TRBD1	TRBV4-2	TRBJ2-2	few
TGTGCCAGCAGCCACCAAGAAGTCCGACTAGCGGGAGAGTATGAGCAGTACTTC	CASSHQEVRLAGEYEQYF	TRBD2	TRBV3-1	TRBJ2-5	few
TGTGCCAGCAGTTTGGGGGGAGGGTCTGAAGCTTTCTTT	CASSLGGGSEAFF	NA	TRBV28	TRBJ1-1	NA
TGTGCCACCAGTGATCGTAATGGTTTTGGCTACACCTTC	CATSDRNGFGYTF	NA	TRBV24-1	TRBJ1-2	NA
TGTGCCAGCAGGCCGCGACAGTCGAACACTGAAGCTTTCTTT	CASRPRQSNTEAFF	NA	TRBV27	TRBJ1-1	NA